The 32 T cell receptor beta chains below come from one sample, sequenced in a study of blood T cells in healthy people across ages. A second PCR of roughly 7 to 11 cycles used a sample-barcoded 5' primer and a J-beta primer mix. TCRdb reprocessed the 5' RACE reads via MiXCR and lists one record per CDR3 protein. Among hundreds of thousands of distinct CDR3 sequences listed, roughly two fifths were seen once. The sequenced sample consisted of blood. Receptor source: an elderly man in good health.

As concerns this clonotype: This may be a read error, as it is one base from a much larger clone. This chain uses TRBV5-1 with TRBJ2-5; unclear D gene. V lost 0 bases and J lost 11, with 17 bases in between. Germline-derived CDR1 and CDR2 are SGHRS and YFSETQ. This CDR3 is 14 amino acids long. In nucleotides, the CDR3 is TGCGCCAGCAGCTTGGATGGCAGCTACAATGAGCAGTACTTC. Its translation is CASSLDGSYNEQYF.

In its sample, this clonotype was seen a few times. This rearrangement joins TRBV27 to TRBJ1-2; 8 bases are shared with TRBD1. The V gene's germline CDR1 is MNHEY and CDR2 SMNVEV (reference sequence). The CDR3 consists of 13 residues. V lost 5 bases and J lost 5; bases outside the gene matches: 4. In DNA form, the CDR3 reads TGTGCCAGCAGTACAGGGGGAGGGTATGGCTACACCTTC. Amino acid sequence: CASSTGGGYGYTF.

This clonotype was seen a single time. V and J are TRBV6-6 and TRBJ2-1; maybe TRBD1 (6 bases). Germline CDR1 reads MNHNY; CDR2 reads SVGAGI (reference sequence). V was trimmed by 5 bases and J by 10 bases, leaving 15 bases between them. There are 13 residues in the CDR3. CDR3 DNA sequence: TGTGCCAGCAGTGCGCAGACAGGAGTAGAGCAGTTCTTC. Encoded protein: CASSAQTGVEQFF.

There are a few counts of this clonotype. V is TRBV4-1 and J is TRBJ1-1; D is unclear. V lost 4 bases to trimming and J lost 2 bases, with 17 bases between them. The CDR3 is 16 residues long. The V gene's germline CDR1 is MGHRA and CDR2 YSYEKL. In nucleotides, the CDR3 is TGCGCCAGCAGCCCCCAAAGTCACCAGAGAAACACTGAAGCTTTCTTT. Translating it yields CASSPQSHQRNTEAFF.

The chain links TRBV20-1 to TRBJ2-7; D may match TRBD1 or TRBD2 (5 bases each). With the DNA end fitting TRBJ2-5 better, the J assignment may be wrong. The CDR3 extends over 15 amino acids. CDR1 and CDR2 (germline): DFQATT, SNEGSKA (reference sequence). The CDR3 bases are TGCAGTGTTTTTCCTCCGGGACGGCGAACAGAGACCCAGTACTTC. This translates into CSVFPPGRRTETQYF.

The chain has TRBV5-1 and TRBJ2-3; the D gene is possibly TRBD2 (6 bases). V lost 1 base and J lost 6, with 12 bases in between. The CDR3 is 14 residues long. CDR1 and CDR2 from the germline V gene are SGHRS and YFSETQ. The CDR3 DNA sequence: TGCGCCAGCAGCTTGCGGGAGTTACCGGATACGCAGTATTTT. Its protein is CASSLRELPDTQYF. The whole variable domain, remainder taken from reference TRBV5-1 and TRBJ2-3, is KAGVTQTPRYLIKTRGQQVTLSCSPISGHRSVSWYQQTPGQGLQFLFEYFSETQRNKGNFPGRFSGRQFSNSRSEMNVSTLELGDSALYLCASSLRELPDTQYFGPGTRLTVL.

This clonotype has more than one count but fewer than ten. The chain couples TRBV9 to TRBJ2-3, with a tentative D call TRBD2 (7 bases). CDR3 length: 16 residues. Germline-derived CDR1 and CDR2 are SGDLS and YYNGEE. Trimming left V 4 bases short and J 4 bases short, with 19 bases between. CDR3: CASSPPVRGGADTQYF. In DNA form, the CDR3 reads TGTGCCAGCAGCCCCCCGGTAAGGGGGGGGGCAGATACGCAGTATTTT.

This chain links TRBV29-1 with TRBJ2-5; D is unclear. The CDR3 runs to 11 residues. CDR1 is SQVTM, CDR2 ANQGSEA, per germline. Trimming removed 1 base from V and 3 bases from J, with 3 bases in between. This CDR3 reads CSVEAKETQYF. Here the CDR3 DNA reads TGCAGCGTTGAAGCGAAAGAGACCCAGTACTTC.

The chain couples TRBV11-2 to TRBJ2-5; TRBD1 aligns across 7 bases. The CDR3 spans 14 residues. The V gene's germline CDR1 is SGHAT and CDR2 FQNNGV. Germline trimming cut 5 bases from V and 2 bases from J; bases unmatched to any gene: 5. The CDR3 DNA reads as TGTGCCAGCAGCGCCCAGGGACAGCAAGAGACCCAGTACTTC. Protein product: CASSAQGQQETQYF.

This clonotype was found a few times. V usage is TRBV6-1 and J usage is TRBJ2-5; D remains unclear. V was trimmed by 4 bases and J by 2 bases, leaving 8 bases between them. Germline lookup yields CDR1 MNHNS and CDR2 SASEGT. The CDR3 is 13 amino acids. CDR3 in amino acids: CASSVGLQETQYF. The CDR3 region has the DNA TGTGCCAGCAGTGTAGGGCTGCAAGAGACCCAGTACTTC.

This clonotype was seen a handful of times. This sequence joins TRBV5-1 and TRBJ1-2, with a possible D match to TRBD1 (6 bases). This CDR3 has 14 residues. The ends were cut back, 4 bases at V and 7 bases at J, with 17 bases in the middle. Germline V lookup: CDR1 SGHRS, CDR2 YFSETQ. In DNA, the CDR3 is TGCGCCAGCAGCCGACAGGAGGGCCGAGGTGGCTACACCTTC. Translating gives CASSRQEGRGGYTF.

The V and J genes are TRBV28 and TRBJ1-3, with TRBD1 as a possible D gene (5 bases). The germline CDR1 and CDR2 sequences are MDHEN and SYDVKM. This CDR3 comprises 15 residues. Trimming took 4 bases from V and 4 from J, leaving 14 bases between them. This CDR3 is CASSSQQEPGNTIYF. CDR3 nucleotides: TGTGCCAGCAGTTCCCAACAGGAGCCCGGAAACACCATATATTTT.

This clonotype was seen only a few times. The chain carries TRBV28 and TRBJ2-7; 7 bases map to TRBD2. The CDR3 loop spans 15 amino acids. J lost 4 bases, V lost 5 bases, and 11 bases had no gene match. Germline loops: CDR1 MDHEN, CDR2 SYDVKM. The DNA for the CDR3 is TGTGCCAGCAGTGTGATCGTCGGGGAGGGGTACGAGCAGTACTTC. It yields the protein CASSVIVGEGYEQYF.

The chain is built from TRBV6-6 and TRBJ2-1; 7 nucleotides align to TRBD1. After removal of 0 bases from V and 10 bases from J, the junction contained 9 bases not matched to a gene. Germline V gene data show CDR1 as MNHNY and CDR2 as SVGAGI (reference sequence). This CDR3 has 15 residues. This CDR3 is CASSYSTRTGGEQFF. The CDR3 DNA follows: TGTGCCAGCAGTTACTCGACTCGGACAGGCGGGGAGCAGTTCTTC.

This clonotype was detected only a few times. The rearrangement joins TRBV6-5 to TRBJ2-5, with 15 positions matching TRBD2. Germline trimming cut 6 bases from V and 11 bases from J; bases unmatched to any gene: 13. The CDR3 length is 16 residues. Germline CDR1 is MNHEY and CDR2 is SVGAGI. The CDR3 region is CASRGLAGGEENEQYF. The CDR3 DNA reads as TGTGCCAGCAGAGGACTAGCGGGGGGGGAGGAGAATGAGCAGTACTTC.

Only a few counts were recorded for this clonotype. J is TRBJ2-3 and V is TRBV20-1; 10 nucleotides agree with TRBD2. The ends lost 0 bases at V and 4 bases at J; junction bases unmatched: 7. The CDR3 consists of 16 residues. Germline CDR1 is DFQATT and CDR2 is SNEGSKA (reference sequence). The CDR3 spells CSARDWLAGASDTQYF. In DNA, the CDR3 is TGCAGTGCTAGAGATTGGCTAGCGGGAGCCTCAGATACGCAGTATTTT.

The gene calls are TRBV28 and TRBJ1-2; 7 bases are a match to TRBD1. The germline V gene encodes CDR1 MDHEN and CDR2 SYDVKM. V shed 7 bases, J shed 1 base, and the junction held 21 bases outside the gene matches. The CDR3 has 19 residues. The CDR3 reads CASNNIWATGQRVNYGYTF. CDR3 DNA: TGTGCCAGCAACAACATTTGGGCGACAGGGCAGAGAGTTAACTATGGCTACACCTTC.

The gene calls are TRBV16 and TRBJ1-4; 7 nucleotides agree with TRBD1. V trimming: 4 bases; J trimming: 8 bases; junction bases outside the gene matches: 10. Germline CDR1 and CDR2: KGHSY and FQNENV. The CDR3 sequence is 15 residues long. The CDR3: CASSLQTGRGEKLFF. The DNA for the CDR3 is TGTGCCAGCAGCCTACAGACAGGGAGAGGCGAAAAACTGTTTTTT.

The chain employs TRBV7-2 and TRBJ2-1, with TRBD2 matching over 9 bases. The germline V gene has CDR1 SGHTA and CDR2 FQGNSA. CDR3 length: 14 amino acids. V lost 3 bases to trimming and J lost 6 bases; unmatched junction nucleotides: 3. This CDR3 is CASSLGTSTNEQFF. The CDR3 DNA follows: TGTGCCAGCAGCTTGGGGACTAGCACCAATGAGCAGTTCTTC. Supplemented by reference TRBV7-2 and TRBJ2-1, the full variable domain reads GAGVSQSPSNKVTEKGKDVELRCDPISGHTALYWYRQSLGQGLEFLIYFQGNSAPDKSGLPSDRFSAERTGGSVSTLTIQRTQQEDSAVYLCASSLGTSTNEQFFGPGTRLTVL.

This clonotype was seen ten or more times. The V and J genes are TRBV5-1 and TRBJ2-5; no definite D call. The CDR3 loop spans 14 amino acids. Between the trimmed V and J ends, which lost 0 bases and 2 bases, there was a span of 8 bases. Germline V gene lookup returns CDR1 SGHRS and CDR2 YFSETQ. This CDR3 is CASSLGDSQETQYF. The CDR3 DNA reads TGCGCCAGCAGCTTGGGTGACTCTCAAGAGACCCAGTACTTC.

The chain couples TRBV27 to TRBJ2-3, with 8 bases lining up with TRBD1. Trimming removed 5 bases from V and 1 base from J; junction bases left unmatched: 5. CDR3 size: 15 residues. Germline CDR1 is MNHEY and CDR2 is SMNVEV (reference sequence). CDR3 bases: TGTGCCAGCAGTCCCCTCAGGGGGCGCACAGATACGCAGTATTTT. Its protein product is CASSPLRGRTDTQYF.

With respect to this clonotype: A much larger clonotype is one base distant, so this may be a read error. The J gene is TRBJ2-7, the V gene TRBV29-1; 11 bases are shared with TRBD1. Losses at the gene ends were 7 bases for V and 4 bases for J; bases not matched to a gene: 6. The CDR3 length is 13 residues. Germline CDR1 is SQVTM and CDR2 is ANQGSEA. The CDR3 region is CSDGTGGEYEQYF. CDR3 nucleotide sequence: TGCAGCGACGGGACAGGGGGGGAATACGAGCAGTACTTC.

The sample holds a few counts of this clonotype. The chain employs TRBV27 and TRBJ1-2, with 11 positions matching TRBD1. The ends lost 5 bases at V and 8 bases at J; junction bases unmatched: 19. CDR1 and CDR2 from the germline V gene are MNHEY and SMNVEV (reference sequence). This CDR3 spans 18 amino acids. CDR3 nucleotide sequence: TGTGCCAGCAGTCCCCTTACCGGGACAGGGGGGCGGATTGAGGGCTACACCTTC. Amino acid sequence: CASSPLTGTGGRIEGYTF.

This chain connects TRBV24-1 to TRBJ2-1; TRBD2 matches 9 bases. The junction had 11 bases not matched to a gene; V was cut back by 5 bases and J by 7 bases. Germline V gene data show CDR1 as KGHDR and CDR2 as SFDVKD. This CDR3 spans 16 amino acids. The CDR3 spells CATSVSREGLYNEQFF. In nucleotides, the CDR3 is TGTGCCACCAGTGTTTCGCGGGAGGGCCTTTATAATGAGCAGTTCTTC.

The chain joins TRBV25-1 to TRBJ2-7; 7 nucleotides agree with TRBD1. Germline lookup yields CDR1 MGHDK and CDR2 SYGVNS. The CDR3 runs 13 residues. Germline trimming cut 4 bases from V and 7 bases from J; bases unmatched to any gene: 7. The CDR3 protein is CASSGRDSREQYF. CDR3 sequence (DNA): TGTGCCAGCAGTGGACGGGACAGTCGGGAGCAGTACTTC.

This rearrangement joins TRBV14 to TRBJ2-6, with D maybe TRBD2 (7 bases). CDR1 is SGHDN, CDR2 FVKESK, per germline. Trimming shortened V by 1 base and J by 2 bases, and 12 bases separated the two germline ends. There are 17 residues in the CDR3. CDR3 DNA: TGTGCCAGCAGCCAAGCAATAGGGGGGGCTGGGGCCAACGTCCTGACTTTC. Translation gives CASSQAIGGAGANVLTF.

V usage is TRBV2 and J usage is TRBJ1-5; D may be TRBD1 (5 bases). Germline CDR1 SNHLY, CDR2 FYNNEI. The CDR3 spans 15 residues. Trimming shortened V by 6 bases and J by 6 bases, and 18 bases separated the two germline ends. Here the CDR3 reads CASRDQGTVGQPQHF. The CDR3 DNA follows: TGTGCCAGCAGGGACCAGGGTACGGTGGGTCAGCCCCAGCATTTT.

On this clonotype itself: A much larger clone differs by one base, so this may be a read error. The rearrangement joins TRBV4-2 to TRBJ2-3; 8 bases line up with TRBD1. V was pared by 4 bases and J by 8 bases, with 11 bases of the junction left unmatched. CDR1 LGHNA and CDR2 YNFKEQ come from the germline V gene. The CDR3 has 15 residues. The CDR3 is CASSPPDRVQGTQYF. The DNA of the CDR3 is TGTGCCAGCAGCCCCCCGGACAGGGTTCAGGGTACGCAGTATTTT.

The V call is TRBV20-1, the J call TRBJ2-1; TRBD1 matches 10 bases. Trimming at V came to 5 bases and at J to 5 bases, leaving 6 bases not matched to a gene. The CDR3 totals 14 residues. Germline CDR1 reads DFQATT; CDR2 reads SNEGSKA (reference sequence). CDR3 sequence: CSAVGGQGNNEQFF. CDR3 sequence (DNA): TGCAGTGCTGTGGGGGGACAGGGGAACAATGAGCAGTTCTTC.

The chain uses TRBV27 and TRBJ1-2; 8 positions match TRBD1. V dropped 5 bases and J dropped 7; count of bases not matched to a gene: 15. Germline CDR1 and CDR2: MNHEY and SMNVEV (reference sequence). This CDR3 comprises 16 residues. CDR3 sequence: CASSRTPQGEYGGYTF. In DNA, the CDR3 is TGTGCCAGCAGTCGTACCCCACAGGGGGAATACGGTGGCTACACCTTC.

The chain has TRBV28 and TRBJ2-4; 12 nucleotides align to TRBD2. The better agreement between TRBJ2-5 and the DNA end casts doubt on the J call. The CDR3 loop spans 16 amino acids. Looked up from germline, CDR1 is MDHEN and CDR2 is SYDVKM. In DNA, the CDR3 is TGTGCCAGCAGTTTACGACTAGCGGGAGTCCAAGAGACCCAGTACTTC. Its protein is CASSLRLAGVQETQYF.

This clonotype showed up just a few times. The chain employs TRBV7-2 and TRBJ1-1; D ambiguous. This CDR3 has 14 residues. V lost 7 bases to trimming and J lost 0 bases, with 12 bases between them. Per the germline V gene, CDR1 is SGHTA and CDR2 is FQGNSA. The CDR3 nucleotides read TGTGCCAGCACCGGGAGTACTCTGAACACTGAAGCTTTCTTT. This gives the protein CASTGSTLNTEAFF.